The 11 T cell receptor beta chains in this list originate from one sample, sequenced in a study of high-grade serous ovarian cancer treatment subgroups. The tumor samples were collected prior to definitive surgery or chemotherapy. The data were produced by immunoSEQ multiplex PCR, yet TCRdb's version contains in-frame clones alone and is incomplete. The data show around 37,000 clones, 79% seen once. The sample consisted of tumor tissue. All receptors derive from a human donor with high-grade serous ovarian cancer.

The chain recombines TRBV11-3 with TRBJ2-5, with 9 bases fitting TRBD1. V shed 5 bases, J shed 5 bases, and the junction held 3 bases outside the gene matches. Germline CDR1 and CDR2: SGHNT and YENEEA. The CDR3 has 13 residues. CDR3 residues: CASSAGQGETQYF. Written as DNA, the CDR3 is TGTGCCAGCAGCGCAGGACAGGGGGAGACCCAGTACTTC. The variable domain in full, with the rest retrieved from reference TRBV11-3 and TRBJ2-5, is EAGVVQSPRYKIIEKKQPVAFWCNPISGHNTLYWYLQNLGQGPELLIRYENEEAVDDSQLPKDRFSAERLKGVDSTLKIQPAELGDSAVYLCASSAGQGETQYFGPGTRLLVL.

The rearrangement uses TRBV5-4 and TRBJ2-7; a weak D match, TRBD2 (6 bases). Deletions cut 4 bases from V and 4 bases from J, with 12 bases between. The CDR3 runs to 13 residues. The germline CDR1 and CDR2 sequences are SGHNT and YYREEE (reference sequence). DNA for the CDR3: TGTGCCAGCAGCCGGGACTCCCATTACGAGCAGTACTTC. Encoded protein: CASSRDSHYEQYF.

The chain couples TRBV10-3 to TRBJ2-7; tentative D call: TRBD2 (6 bases). Germline CDR1 is ENHRY and CDR2 is SYGVKD. The V end lost 2 bases, the J end lost 2 bases, and 13 bases lay between the germline ends. CDR3 size: 15 residues. CDR3 sequence reads: CAISESWGDAYEQYF. The CDR3 DNA reads as TGTGCCATCAGTGAGAGTTGGGGGGACGCCTACGAGCAGTACTTC.

This clone has just a few counts. The rearrangement uses TRBV11-2 and TRBJ1-2; D remains ambiguous. The CDR3 contains 14 residues. Germline values: CDR1 SGHAT, CDR2 FQNNGV. V was shortened by 4 bases and J by 8 bases, with 17 bases between the two germline ends. As DNA, the CDR3 is TGTGCCAGCAGCTCCCTCGGGGTGGGATACGGCTACACCTTC. Its protein product is CASSSLGVGYGYTF.

The chain employs TRBV5-4 and TRBJ1-1; D remains ambiguous. The CDR3 runs 16 residues. V lost 3 bases to trimming and J lost 6 bases, with 21 bases between them. CDR1 is SGHNT and CDR2 is YYREEE in the germline V gene (reference sequence). In DNA form, the CDR3 reads TGTGCCAGCAGCTCGGCGGGAGGGCGGGGTTCGGCTGAAGCTTTCTTT. Residues: CASSSAGGRGSAEAFF.

The genes are TRBV21-1 and TRBJ1-5; the D segment call TRBD1 is taken from the table without a DNA check. TRBV21-1 is a recognized pseudogene. The CDR3 is made up of 18 amino acids. CDR3 sequence reads: CASTSAAGQSVSNQPQHF. As DNA, the CDR3 is TGTGCCAGCACCTCCGCGGCGGGACAGTCCGTTAGCAATCAGCCCCAGCATTTT.

The V gene is TRBV7-6, the J gene TRBJ2-3; D is uncertain. V dropped 4 bases and J dropped 4 bases, with 9 bases sitting between them. CDR1 and CDR2 from the germline V gene are SGHVS and FNYEAQ. CDR3 length: 13 residues. The CDR3 DNA reads TGTGCCAGCAGCTCGGACGGCGCAGATACGCAGTATTTT. Amino acids: CASSSDGADTQYF.

The gene calls are TRBV6-1 and TRBJ2-1, with D possibly matching TRBD1 (6 bases). Trimming removed 6 bases from V and 0 bases from J, with 12 bases in between. This CDR3 comprises 15 residues. Germline CDR1 is MNHNS and CDR2 is SASEGT. The CDR3 protein is CASSEDSSSYNEQFF. The CDR3 DNA is TGTGCCAGCAGCGAGGACAGTAGCTCCTACAATGAGCAGTTCTTC.

This clone showed up just once. The V call is TRBV5-8, the J call TRBJ2-7; the D is unclear. Germline V gene sequence: CDR1 SGHTS, CDR2 YDEGEE. The length of the CDR3 is 11 residues. V lost 4 bases, J lost 6 bases, and 8 bases lay in between. Here the CDR3 DNA reads TGTGCCAGCAGCATTCGCTCCGAGCAGTACTTC. Translation: CASSIRSEQYF. The full variable domain, its missing parts supplied by reference TRBV5-8 and TRBJ2-7, is EAGVTQSPTHLIKTRGQQATLRCSPISGHTSVYWYQQALGLGLQFLLWYDEGEERNRGNFPPRFSGRQFPNYSSELNVNALELEDSALYLCASSIRSEQYFGPGTRLTVT.

This clone was picked up a small number of times. The V and J genes are TRBV27 and TRBJ2-2; the D gene is possibly TRBD2 (6 bases). Germline lookup yields CDR1 MNHEY and CDR2 SMNVEV (reference sequence). CDR3 length: 14 amino acids. Trimming stripped 9 bases from V and 0 bases from J, with 11 bases between. This CDR3 is CASRAGSNTGELFF. CDR3 DNA sequence: TGTGCCAGTCGGGCGGGGTCGAACACCGGGGAGCTGTTTTTT.

This chain joins TRBV7-3 and TRBJ2-5; 8 bases map to TRBD1. The CDR3 has 15 residues. The germline CDR1 and CDR2 sequences are SGHTA and FQGTGA. V gave up 2 bases and J gave up 2 bases; unmatched junction bases: 4. The CDR3 here is CASSLGTGPQETQYF. CDR3 in DNA: TGTGCCAGCAGCTTAGGGACAGGACCTCAAGAGACCCAGTACTTC.